The text below deals with one T cell receptor beta chain. Its target antigen remains unknown. Base qualities were left out, and no much larger clone turns up one base away. For sequencing of the TCRbeta CDR3 region, genomic DNA was extracted from the sorted cells. The immunoSEQ Assay was used for sequencing of TCRbeta CDR3 regions. TCRdb obtained this table from immuneACCESS and retained in-frame rearrangements with V and J assigned. These tables miss some clones; where compared with another copy, unresolved V genes account for less than half of the shortfall, and the remainder is unexplained. The sample table contains about 54,000 clones; only one count was recorded for approximately 90% of them. Of the sample, about 9.3% is held by the ten largest clones. Including the terminal cysteine and phenylalanine, the CDR3 comprises 14 residues. CDR3 DNA is the only sequence kept; it has 42 bases, read in frame from the first base. V loses 3 bases, J loses 1 base, and the germline ends lie 9 bases apart. CDR1 and CDR2 (MGHDK, SYGVNS) derive from the germline V gene.

The data are from a study of OX40 agonist ivuxolimab in advanced cancers. As for the study more broadly: Ivuxolimab, which targeted the costimulatory receptor OX40 (CD134), was an agonistic, fully human IgG2 monoclonal antibody. Partial responses were achieved by three dose-escalation patients, of whom one had hepatocellular carcinoma and two had cutaneous melanoma. The point of sequencing TCRbeta in the periphery was to test whether ivuxolimab changed TCR sequence diversity and drove clonal T-cell expansion. Patients were allowed to have had prior anti-PD-1, anti-PD-L1 or anti-CTLA-4 therapy, and 30% to 40% of the dose-escalation patients had previously received checkpoint inhibitors. The monotherapy dose-escalation portion (N ≈ 50 patients) of the phase I ivuxolimab trial is reported in the paper. In the dose-escalation cohort, roughly 82% of patients were male, and the mean age was 60 years with a range of roughly 20 to 80. Intravenous ivuxolimab was administered to patients every 2 weeks at six dose levels: 0.01, 0.1, 0.3, 1.5, 3 and 10 mg/kg. Of the approximately 50 dose-escalation patients, hepatocellular carcinoma was present in some 19, melanoma in roughly 15, renal cell carcinoma in 9 and head and neck cancer in 9. Broad study findings and their caveats: Which antigens the clonally expanded peripheral T cells were specific for was not determined. Clonal expansion of both CD4+ and CD8+ blood T cells was observed from baseline to week 6 at doses 0.1 to 3.0 mg/kg. Low levels of normalized T-cell clonal expansion were also shown by some nonresponding patients. In the 0.1-3.0 mg/kg groups, partial responders had among the lowest normalized peripheral clonal expansion, particularly in CD8+ T cells. After ivuxolimab, expanded clones were on average more numerous among CD8+ T cells than among CD4+ T cells.

Patients with a history of autoimmune disease or receiving systemic immunosuppression were excluded from the trial. Peripheral blood for TCR sequencing was collected from all dose cohorts at baseline, on cycle 4 day 1, and on cycle 7 day 1. Samples came from an open-label, multicenter, first-in-human phase I dose-escalation trial of ivuxolimab. Adults with locally advanced or metastatic melanoma, renal cell carcinoma, hepatocellular carcinoma or head and neck squamous cell carcinoma were enrolled in the trial. Before TCR sequencing, CD4+ and CD8+ T cells were separately sorted from peripheral blood.

Material: CD4+ or CD8+ T cells sorted from blood, obtained in a trial of the OX40 agonist ivuxolimab. The TCR was taken from an adult with an advanced solid tumor such as melanoma, head and neck, liver or kidney cancer. The chain joins TRBV25-1 to TRBJ1-1, and perhaps TRBD1 as D gene, on 6 matching bases. The nucleotide sequence is TGTGCCAGCAGTGACAACAGGGAGAACACTGAAGCTTTCTTT. Translated, this gives CASSDNRENTEAFF. When the CDR3 is completed using the reference TRBV25-1 and TRBJ1-1 genes on either side, the full variable domain is EADIYQTPRYLVIGTGKKITLECSQTMGHDKMYWYQQDPGMELHLIHYSYGVNSTEKGDLSSESTVSRIRTEHFPLTLESARPSHTSQYLCASSDNRENTEAFFGQGTRLTVV.